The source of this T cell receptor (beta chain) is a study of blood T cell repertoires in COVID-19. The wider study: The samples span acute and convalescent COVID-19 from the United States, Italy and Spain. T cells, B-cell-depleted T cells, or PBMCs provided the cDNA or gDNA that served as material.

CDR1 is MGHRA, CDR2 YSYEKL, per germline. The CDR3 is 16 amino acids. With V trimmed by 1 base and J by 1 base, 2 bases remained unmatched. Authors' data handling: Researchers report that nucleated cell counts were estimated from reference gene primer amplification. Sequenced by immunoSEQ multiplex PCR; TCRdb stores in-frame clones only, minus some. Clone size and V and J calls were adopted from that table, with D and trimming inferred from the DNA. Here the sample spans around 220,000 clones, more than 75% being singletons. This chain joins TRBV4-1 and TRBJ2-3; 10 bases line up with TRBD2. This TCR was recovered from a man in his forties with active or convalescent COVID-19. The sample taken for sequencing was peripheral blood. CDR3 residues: CASSQAGTSGTDTQYF. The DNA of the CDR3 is TGCGCCAGCAGCCAAGCCGGGACTAGCGGCACAGATACGCAGTATTTT.